Shown below are 18 T cell receptor beta chains from a single sample sequenced in a study of stem cell transplantation in POMP-related autoinflammatory disease. Profiled with immunoSEQ multiplex PCR; TCRdb holds only in-frame clones, not every one. The sample has 950 to 1,100 clones; around 88% are singletons. Sequenced input: a CXCR5-defined cell subset from PBMCs. The receptors shown here come from a human donor in good health.

This chain connects TRBV11-2 to TRBJ2-3; D is uncertain. This CDR3 is built from 12 residues. The V gene lost 8 bases and the J gene lost 4 bases, with 10 bases spanning the gap. Germline V gene data show CDR1 as SGHAT and CDR2 as FQNNGV. In DNA, the CDR3 is TGTGCCAGCCAGCTTATCCCAGATACGCAGTATTTT. Translating gives CASQLIPDTQYF.

The chain links TRBV5-4 to TRBJ1-6; 8 bases align to TRBD1. CDR3 length equals 14 residues. Germline CDR1 and CDR2: SGHNT and YYREEE (reference sequence). J gave up 15 bases and V 4 bases, and 12 bases lay outside the gene matches. In nucleotides, the CDR3 is TGTGCCAGCAGCGCAGGACAGGGTAGGCGGTTCCTCCACTTT. Its translation: CASSAGQGRRFLHF.

The V call is TRBV19, the J call TRBJ2-1, with a possible D match to TRBD1 (6 bases). Germline loops: CDR1 LNHDA, CDR2 SQIVND (reference sequence). Between the trimmed V and J ends, which lost 3 bases and 7 bases, there was a span of 13 bases. The CDR3 runs 14 residues. In DNA, the CDR3 is TGTGCCAGTAGTATCCAGGACAGAAGAAATGAGCAGTTCTTC. Its translation: CASSIQDRRNEQFF.

The rearrangement uses TRBV10-3 and TRBJ2-1; 14 positions agree with TRBD2. There are 14 residues in the CDR3. Germline V lookup: CDR1 ENHRY, CDR2 SYGVKD. V gave up 7 bases and J gave up 8 bases; unmatched junction bases: 4. The CDR3 DNA sequence: TGTGCCATCAAAAGACTAGCGGGAGGGCATGAGCAGTTCTTC. Its translation: CAIKRLAGGHEQFF.

The chain links TRBV6-6 to TRBJ2-5, with 8 bases aligning to TRBD2. V shed 2 bases, J shed 2 bases, and the junction held 4 bases outside the gene matches. Germline-derived CDR1 and CDR2 are MNHNY and SVGAGI (reference sequence). This CDR3 spans 15 amino acids. The CDR3 DNA reads as TGTGCCAGCAGTTACGCCATAGCGGGGCAAGAGACCCAGTACTTC. Amino acid sequence: CASSYAIAGQETQYF.

The V call is TRBV10-3, the J call TRBJ2-7; TRBD1 matches 10 bases. V lost 4 bases to trimming and J lost 5 bases; unmatched junction nucleotides: 2. CDR1 is ENHRY, CDR2 SYGVKD, per germline. The CDR3 contains 13 residues. CDR3 DNA sequence: TGTGCCATCAGTGGACAGGGGGCAAACGAGCAGTACTTC. It translates to CAISGQGANEQYF.

The chain recombines TRBV19 with TRBJ2-3; D is possibly TRBD1 or TRBD2 (5 bases each). This CDR3 has 16 residues. From germline, CDR1 is LNHDA and CDR2 SQIVND (reference sequence). Trimming shortened V by 4 bases and J by 0 bases, and 14 bases separated the two germline ends. The DNA of the CDR3 is TGTGCCAGTAGTACCTCCGGGACGGTTAGCACAGATACGCAGTATTTT. Residues: CASSTSGTVSTDTQYF. The entire variable domain, with the rest obtained from reference TRBV19 and TRBJ2-3, is as follows: DGGITQSPKYLFRKEGQNVTLSCEQNLNHDAMYWYRQDPGQGLRLIYYSQIVNDFQKGDIAEGYSVSREKKESFPLTVTSAQKNPTAFYLCASSTSGTVSTDTQYFGPGTRLTVL.

V and J are TRBV2 and TRBJ1-1; D call uncertain. The CDR3 is 14 residues long. V shed 10 bases and J shed 0 bases, with 15 bases lying between them. CDR1 is SNHLY, CDR2 FYNNEI, per germline. CDR3 nucleotides: TGTGCCATCTTTAGGACGGTCATGAACACTGAAGCTTTCTTT. Translating gives CAIFRTVMNTEAFF.

The CDR3 coding sequence is TGTGCCAGCAGCCAGAGGGAAAACTATGGCTACACCTTC. Amino acids: CASSQRENYGYTF. This chain links TRBV7-6 with TRBJ1-2; D remains ambiguous. The ends were cut back, 5 bases at V and 2 bases at J, with 9 bases in the middle. The germline CDR1 and CDR2 sequences are SGHVS and FNYEAQ. The CDR3 is 13 amino acids.

This chain links TRBV4-1 with TRBJ2-2, with a tentative D call TRBD1 (5 bases). V dropped 3 bases and J dropped 9 bases, with 11 bases sitting between them. The CDR3 covers 13 residues. Germline V CDR1 and CDR2: MGHRA, YSYEKL. In DNA form, the CDR3 reads TGCGCCAGCAGCCAGGCAGGGTCCCGGGAGCTGTTTTTT. Translating it yields CASSQAGSRELFF.

This sequence joins TRBV2 and TRBJ2-7, with D perhaps being TRBD1 or TRBD2 (5 bases each). Germline V CDR1 and CDR2: SNHLY, FYNNEI. The CDR3 is 15 residues long. The ends were cut back, 6 bases at V and 0 bases at J, with 15 bases in the middle. CDR3 loop: CASRGPGRSSYEQYF. CDR3 DNA: TGTGCCAGCAGGGGACCGGGACGGAGCTCCTACGAGCAGTACTTC.

The CDR3 DNA sequence: TGTGCCAGCAGCGATTCATCAGGGTCCTACGAGCAGTACTTC. This translates into CASSDSSGSYEQYF. V is TRBV9 and J is TRBJ2-7; a weak D match, TRBD1 (5 bases). Germline-derived CDR1 and CDR2 are SGDLS and YYNGEE. Trimming stripped 3 bases from V and 1 base from J, with 11 bases between. This CDR3 contains 14 residues.

The chain combines TRBV6-5 with TRBJ2-3; TRBD2 agrees at 8 bases. V trimming: 6 bases; J trimming: 5 bases; junction bases outside the gene matches: 7. The CDR3 sequence is 14 residues long. Germline CDR1 and CDR2: MNHEY and SVGAGI. CDR3 nucleotide sequence: TGTGCCAGCAGAGACGGGAGGGCCATAGATACGCAGTATTTT. This sequence encodes CASRDGRAIDTQYF.

The chain recombines TRBV11-2 with TRBJ1-2; a weak D match, TRBD1 (5 bases). Germline lookup yields CDR1 SGHAT and CDR2 FQNNGV. This CDR3 is 18 amino acids long. Deletions cut 6 bases from V and 6 bases from J, with 29 bases between. CDR3 sequence: CASRHARYRANFRDGYTF. CDR3 coding DNA: TGTGCCAGCAGACACGCCAGGTACCGGGCGAATTTCAGGGATGGCTACACCTTC.

The chain carries TRBV16 and TRBJ2-7; no firm D call. Germline V CDR1 and CDR2: KGHSY, FQNENV. The CDR3 is 14 residues long. With 3 bases removed from V and 2 bases from J, the gap between germline ends came to 11 bases. CDR3 in amino acids: CASSHFRAAYEQYF. CDR3 nucleotides: TGTGCCAGCAGCCATTTTCGGGCTGCCTACGAGCAGTACTTC.

This clone is a singleton in its sample. The rearrangement joins TRBV11-2 to TRBJ2-5; no firm D call. Germline CDR1 is SGHAT and CDR2 is FQNNGV. Trimming stripped 0 bases from V and 5 bases from J, with 1 base between. The CDR3 has 11 amino acids. CDR3: CASSLDETQYF. The CDR3, as DNA: TGTGCCAGCAGCTTAGACGAGACCCAGTACTTC.

The V gene is TRBV7-9, the J gene TRBJ2-7; D could derive from TRBD1 or TRBD2 (6 bases each). Trimming stripped 5 bases from V and 1 base from J, with 18 bases between. The CDR3 has 16 amino acids. Germline V gives CDR1 SEHNR, CDR2 FQNEAQ (reference sequence). The CDR3 spells CASSPPGSGASYEQYF. In DNA form, the CDR3 reads TGTGCCAGCAGCCCCCCCGGCTCGGGGGCTTCCTACGAGCAGTACTTC.

J is TRBJ1-3 and V is TRBV7-9; D unresolved. Germline CDR1 is SEHNR and CDR2 is FQNEAQ (reference sequence). The CDR3 is 16 residues long. Between the trimmed V and J ends, which lost 1 base and 4 bases, there was a span of 14 bases. In nucleotides, the CDR3 is TGTGCCAGCAGCTTAGGGTTTGGACTGGCGGGAAACACCATATATTTT. Amino acid sequence: CASSLGFGLAGNTIYF. Together with reference TRBV7-9 and TRBJ1-3, the CDR3 gives the full variable domain: DTGVSQNPRHKITKRGQNVTFRCDPISEHNRLYWYRQTLGQGPEFLTYFQNEAQLEKSRLLSDRFSAERPKGSFSTLEIQRTEQGDSAMYLCASSLGFGLAGNTIYFGEGSWLTVV.